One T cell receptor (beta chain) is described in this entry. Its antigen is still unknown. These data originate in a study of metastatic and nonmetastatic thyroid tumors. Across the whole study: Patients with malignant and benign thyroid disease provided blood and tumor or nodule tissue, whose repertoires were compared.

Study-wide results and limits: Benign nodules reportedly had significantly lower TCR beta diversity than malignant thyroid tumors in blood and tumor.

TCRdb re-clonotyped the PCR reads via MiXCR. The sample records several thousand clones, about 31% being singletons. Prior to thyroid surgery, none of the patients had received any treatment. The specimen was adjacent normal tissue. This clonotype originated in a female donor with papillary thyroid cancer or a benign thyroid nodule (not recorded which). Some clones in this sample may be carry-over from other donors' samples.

The CDR3 loop reads CASSYGRGRQPQHF. The DNA for the CDR3 is TGTGCCAGCAGTTACGGCAGGGGTAGACAGCCCCAGCATTTT. The chain joins TRBV6-5 to TRBJ1-5, with a weak D call TRBD1 (6 bases). Trimming removed 2 bases at V and 7 bases at J, with 12 bases between. The CDR3 totals 14 residues. Germline assignment: CDR1 MNHEY and CDR2 SVGAGI.